This T cell receptor beta chain was retrieved from a study of regulatory T cells in long-lasting Graves disease. The J segment lost 5 bases and the V segment lost 5 bases, leaving 5 bases of the junction unmatched. Germline CDR1 MNHNS, CDR2 SASEGT. This CDR3 contains 13 residues. Combining iRepertoire HTBI primers with Arm-PCR of CDR3 regions, the authors built TCR beta libraries. TCRdb redid the calling of the multiplex PCR reads with MiXCR, one entry per CDR3 protein. This sample has about 540,000 distinct CDR3 sequences, with less than 15% found just once. The time point is: newly diagnosed GD, antithyroid drugs for less than 3 months. Extracted RNA from PBMCs served as the source of the TCR library. These records were also assigned to another study, of T cells in Graves' hyperthyroidism and ophthalmopathy.

This TCR was sampled from a man aged 25 to 40 with Graves disease. This chain links TRBV6-1 with TRBJ1-1; 7 bases match TRBD1. Sample: peripheral blood mononuclear cells (PBMCs), taken at new diagnosis, from a patient treated with antithyroid drugs. The CDR3 nucleotides are TGTGCCAGCAGTCTTTCGGACAGGACTGAAGCTTTCTTT. The encoded protein is CASSLSDRTEAFF.